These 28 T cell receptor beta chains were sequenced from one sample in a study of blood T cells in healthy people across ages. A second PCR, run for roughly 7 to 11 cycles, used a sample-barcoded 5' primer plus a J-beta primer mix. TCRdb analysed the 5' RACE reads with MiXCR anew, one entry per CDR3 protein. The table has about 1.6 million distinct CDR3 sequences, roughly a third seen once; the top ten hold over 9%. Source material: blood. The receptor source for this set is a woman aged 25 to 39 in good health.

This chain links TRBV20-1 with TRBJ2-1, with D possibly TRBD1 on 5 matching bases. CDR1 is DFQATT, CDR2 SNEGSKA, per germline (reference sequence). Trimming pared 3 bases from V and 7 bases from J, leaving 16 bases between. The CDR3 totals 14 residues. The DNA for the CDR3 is TGCAGTGCTAGCCGGCCCCAGACAGTAAATGAGCAGTTCTTC. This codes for CSASRPQTVNEQFF.

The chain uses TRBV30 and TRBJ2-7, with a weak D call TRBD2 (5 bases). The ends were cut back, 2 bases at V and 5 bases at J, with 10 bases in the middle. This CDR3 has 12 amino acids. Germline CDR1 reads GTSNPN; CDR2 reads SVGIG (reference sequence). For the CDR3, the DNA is TGTGCCTGGAGTAGGGAGTCCCACGAGCAGTACTTC. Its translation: CAWSRESHEQYF.

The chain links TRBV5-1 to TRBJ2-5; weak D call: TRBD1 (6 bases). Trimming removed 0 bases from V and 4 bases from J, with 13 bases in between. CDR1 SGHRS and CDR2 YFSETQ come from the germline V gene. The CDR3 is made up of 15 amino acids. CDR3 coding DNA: TGCGCCAGCAGCTTGGAACGACAGGTTGGAGAGACCCAGTACTTC. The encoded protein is CASSLERQVGETQYF.

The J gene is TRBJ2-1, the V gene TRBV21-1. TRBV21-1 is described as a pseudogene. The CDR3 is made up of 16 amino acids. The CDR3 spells CASSKGGKGTYNEQFF. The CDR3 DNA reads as TGTGCCAGCAGCAAAGGAGGTAAGGGAACCTACAATGAGCAGTTCTTC.

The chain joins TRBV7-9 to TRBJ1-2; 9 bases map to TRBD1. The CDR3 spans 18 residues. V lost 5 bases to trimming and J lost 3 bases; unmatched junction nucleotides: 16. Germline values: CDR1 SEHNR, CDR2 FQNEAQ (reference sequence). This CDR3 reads CASSDRDRVNSGDYGYTF. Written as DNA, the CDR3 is TGTGCCAGCAGCGACCGGGACAGGGTAAACAGTGGCGACTATGGCTACACCTTC.

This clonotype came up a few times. CDR3 nucleotides: TGTGCCAGCAGTGATGGAATGGATCCGATTACGCAGTATTTT. This codes for CASSDGMDPITQYF. The V gene is TRBV6-1, the J gene TRBJ2-3, with no clear D. The CDR3 loop spans 14 amino acids. The V and J ends lost 3 bases and 8 bases respectively, with 15 bases between them. The germline CDR1 and CDR2 sequences are MNHNS and SASEGT.

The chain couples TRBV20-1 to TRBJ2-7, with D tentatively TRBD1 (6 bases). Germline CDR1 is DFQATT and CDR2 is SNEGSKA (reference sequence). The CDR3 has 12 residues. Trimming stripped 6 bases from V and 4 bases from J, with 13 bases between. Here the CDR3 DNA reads TGCAGTGCGGAGACAGGAGGTTACGAGCAGTACTTC. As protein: CSAETGGYEQYF.

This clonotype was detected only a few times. In DNA form, the CDR3 reads TGTGCCAGCAGCTCCCCGGTGAGCGGCAACTACGAGCAGTACTTC. Translation: CASSSPVSGNYEQYF. The chain links TRBV11-2 to TRBJ2-7; D possibly corresponds to TRBD2 (5 bases). V shed 4 bases and J shed 3 bases, with 16 bases lying between them. Germline V CDR1 and CDR2: SGHAT, FQNNGV. This CDR3 spans 15 amino acids.

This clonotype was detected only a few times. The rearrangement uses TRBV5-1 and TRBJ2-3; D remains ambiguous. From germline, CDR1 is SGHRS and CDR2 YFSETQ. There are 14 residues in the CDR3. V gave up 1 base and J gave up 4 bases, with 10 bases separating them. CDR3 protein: CASSLSDASDTQYF. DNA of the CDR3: TGCGCCAGCAGCTTGTCGGACGCATCAGATACGCAGTATTTT. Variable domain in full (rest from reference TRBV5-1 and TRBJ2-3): KAGVTQTPRYLIKTRGQQVTLSCSPISGHRSVSWYQQTPGQGLQFLFEYFSETQRNKGNFPGRFSGRQFSNSRSEMNVSTLELGDSALYLCASSLSDASDTQYFGPGTRLTVL.

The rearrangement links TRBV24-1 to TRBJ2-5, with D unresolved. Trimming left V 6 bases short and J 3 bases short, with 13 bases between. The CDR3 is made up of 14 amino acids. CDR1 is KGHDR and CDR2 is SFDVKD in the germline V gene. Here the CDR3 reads CATSQSRVKETQYF. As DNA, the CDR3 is TGTGCCACCAGTCAGTCAAGGGTTAAAGAGACCCAGTACTTC.

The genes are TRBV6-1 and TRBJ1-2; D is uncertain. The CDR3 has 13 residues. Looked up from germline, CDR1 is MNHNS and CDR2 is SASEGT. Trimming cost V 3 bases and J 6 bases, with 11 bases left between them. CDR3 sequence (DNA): TGTGCCAGCAGTGAGTGGATAAACGATGGCTACACCTTC. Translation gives CASSEWINDGYTF.

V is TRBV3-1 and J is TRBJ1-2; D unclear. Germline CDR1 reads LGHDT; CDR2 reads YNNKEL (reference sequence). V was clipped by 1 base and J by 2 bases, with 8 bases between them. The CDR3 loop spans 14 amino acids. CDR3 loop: CASSQAVMNYGYTF. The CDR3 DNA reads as TGTGCCAGCAGCCAAGCCGTGATGAACTATGGCTACACCTTC. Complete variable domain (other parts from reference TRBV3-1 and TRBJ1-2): DTAVSQTPKYLVTQMGNDKSIKCEQNLGHDTMYWYKQDSKKFLKIMFSYNNKELIINETVPNRFSPKSPDKAHLNLHINSLELGDSAVYFCASSQAVMNYGYTFGSGTRLTVV.

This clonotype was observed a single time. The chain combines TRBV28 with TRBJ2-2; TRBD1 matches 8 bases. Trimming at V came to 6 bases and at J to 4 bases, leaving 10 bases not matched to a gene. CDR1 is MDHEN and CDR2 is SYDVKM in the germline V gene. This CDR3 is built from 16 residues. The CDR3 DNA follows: TGTGCCAGCAGCCTACAGGGGGTCCTGGGCACCGGGGAGCTGTTTTTT. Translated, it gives CASSLQGVLGTGELFF.

This CDR3 is CSARATESWTRHQPQHF. The CDR3 coding sequence is TGCAGTGCTAGAGCAACGGAAAGTTGGACACGACATCAGCCCCAGCATTTT. The chain has TRBV20-1 and TRBJ1-5; D is possibly TRBD1 (5 bases). Germline loops: CDR1 DFQATT, CDR2 SNEGSKA (reference sequence). V was trimmed by 1 base and J by 5 bases, leaving 21 bases between them. The CDR3 loop spans 17 amino acids.

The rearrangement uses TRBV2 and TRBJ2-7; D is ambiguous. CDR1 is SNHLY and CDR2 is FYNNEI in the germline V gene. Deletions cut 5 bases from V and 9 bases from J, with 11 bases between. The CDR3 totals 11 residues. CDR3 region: CASSPNRVQYF. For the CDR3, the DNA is TGTGCCAGCAGTCCGAACCGCGTGCAGTACTTC.

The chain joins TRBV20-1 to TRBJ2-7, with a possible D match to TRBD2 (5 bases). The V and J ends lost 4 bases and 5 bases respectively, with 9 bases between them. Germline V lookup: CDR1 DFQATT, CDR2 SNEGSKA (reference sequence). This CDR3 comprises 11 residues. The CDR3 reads CSANPRDEQYF. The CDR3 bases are TGCAGTGCTAATCCGCGGGACGAGCAGTACTTC.

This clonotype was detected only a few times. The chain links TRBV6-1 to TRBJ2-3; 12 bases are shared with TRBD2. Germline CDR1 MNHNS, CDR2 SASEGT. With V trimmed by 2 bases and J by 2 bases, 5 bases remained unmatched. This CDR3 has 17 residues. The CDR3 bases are TGTGCCAGCAGTGAATCCCTAGCGGGGGGGACCACAGATACGCAGTATTTT. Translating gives CASSESLAGGTTDTQYF.

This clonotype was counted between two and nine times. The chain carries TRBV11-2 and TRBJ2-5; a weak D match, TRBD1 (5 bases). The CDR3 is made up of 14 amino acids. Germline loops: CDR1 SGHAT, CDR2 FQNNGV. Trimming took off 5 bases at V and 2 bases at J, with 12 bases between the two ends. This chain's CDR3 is CASSQSPGQETQYF. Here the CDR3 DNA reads TGTGCCAGCAGCCAATCCCCAGGGCAAGAGACCCAGTACTTC.

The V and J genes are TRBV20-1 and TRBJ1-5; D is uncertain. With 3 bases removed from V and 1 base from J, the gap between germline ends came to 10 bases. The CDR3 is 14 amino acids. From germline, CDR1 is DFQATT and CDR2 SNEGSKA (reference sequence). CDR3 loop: CSASSWRSNQPQHF. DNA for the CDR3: TGCAGTGCTAGTTCTTGGCGCAGCAATCAGCCCCAGCATTTT.

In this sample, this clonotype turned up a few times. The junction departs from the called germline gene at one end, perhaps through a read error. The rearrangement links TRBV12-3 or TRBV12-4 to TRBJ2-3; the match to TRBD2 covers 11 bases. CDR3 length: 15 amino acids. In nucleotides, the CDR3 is TGTGCCGGCAGTTTGGCTAGCGGGAGGACAGATACGCAGTATTTT. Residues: CAGSLASGRTDTQYF.

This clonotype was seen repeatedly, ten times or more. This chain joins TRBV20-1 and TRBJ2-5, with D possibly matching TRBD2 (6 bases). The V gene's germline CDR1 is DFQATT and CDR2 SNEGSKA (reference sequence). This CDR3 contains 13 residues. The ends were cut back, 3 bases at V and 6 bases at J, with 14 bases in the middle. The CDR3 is CSARGVSGKTQYF. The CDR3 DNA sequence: TGCAGTGCTAGGGGGGTTAGCGGAAAGACCCAGTACTTC.

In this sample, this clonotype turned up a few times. The CDR3 region has the DNA TGCAGTGCTAGATCCTCGGGGGCTGAAGCTTTCTTT. Its protein product is CSARSSGAEAFF. The chain joins TRBV20-1 to TRBJ1-1; a weak D match, TRBD1 (5 bases). CDR1 DFQATT and CDR2 SNEGSKA come from the germline V gene (reference sequence). The ends were cut back, 2 bases at V and 6 bases at J, with 10 bases in the middle. The CDR3 spans 12 residues.

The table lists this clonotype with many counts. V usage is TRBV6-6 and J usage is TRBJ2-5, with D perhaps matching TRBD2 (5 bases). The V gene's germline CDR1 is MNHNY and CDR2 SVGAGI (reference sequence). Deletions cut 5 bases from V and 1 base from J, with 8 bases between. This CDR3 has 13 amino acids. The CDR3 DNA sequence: TGTGCCAGCAGTGCCGGGGTCCAAGAGACCCAGTACTTC. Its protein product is CASSAGVQETQYF.

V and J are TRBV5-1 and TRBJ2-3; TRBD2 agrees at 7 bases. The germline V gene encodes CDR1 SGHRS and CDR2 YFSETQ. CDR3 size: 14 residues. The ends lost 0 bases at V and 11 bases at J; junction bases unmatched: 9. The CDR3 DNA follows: TGCGCCAGCAGCTTGGACCCATCCGGCGGGGGGCAGTATTTT. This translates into CASSLDPSGGGQYF.

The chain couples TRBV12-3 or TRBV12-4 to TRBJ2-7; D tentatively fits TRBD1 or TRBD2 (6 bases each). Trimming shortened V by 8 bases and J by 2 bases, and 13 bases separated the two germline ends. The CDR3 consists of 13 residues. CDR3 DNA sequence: TGTGCCAGCCAGGGGACTGACCCCTACGAGCAGTACTTC. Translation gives CASQGTDPYEQYF.

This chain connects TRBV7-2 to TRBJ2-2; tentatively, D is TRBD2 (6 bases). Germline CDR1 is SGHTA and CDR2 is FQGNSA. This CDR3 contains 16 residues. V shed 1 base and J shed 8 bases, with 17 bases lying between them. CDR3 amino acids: CASSLGSGPIVGELFF. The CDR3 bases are TGTGCCAGCAGCTTAGGGAGCGGGCCCATAGTTGGGGAGCTGTTTTTT.

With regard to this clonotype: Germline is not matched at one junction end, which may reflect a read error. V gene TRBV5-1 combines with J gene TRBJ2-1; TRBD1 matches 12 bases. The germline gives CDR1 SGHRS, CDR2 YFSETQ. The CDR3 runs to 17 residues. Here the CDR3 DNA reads TGCGCCAACAGCTTTGGGGGGACAGGGGGCGTCTACAATGAGCAGTTCTTC. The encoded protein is CANSFGGTGGVYNEQFF.

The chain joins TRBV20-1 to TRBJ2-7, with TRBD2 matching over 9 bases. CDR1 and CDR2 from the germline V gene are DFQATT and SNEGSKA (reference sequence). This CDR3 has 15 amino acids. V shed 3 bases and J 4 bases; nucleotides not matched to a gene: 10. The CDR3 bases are TGCAGTGCTAGCGGTTCAGGACTAGCGCGATACGAGCAGTACTTC. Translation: CSASGSGLARYEQYF.